This T cell receptor (beta chain) was profiled in a study of control samples from healthy donors and cancer patients. The V gene lost 7 bases and the J gene lost 2 bases, with 13 bases spanning the gap. This CDR3 spans 14 amino acids. Germline V gene sequence: CDR1 LNHDA, CDR2 SQIVND (reference sequence). This table comes from immunoSEQ multiplex PCR, and its TCRdb copy is limited to in-frame clones, with some not included. Of 100,000 to 150,000 clones listed, 80% to 95% are singletons. Material for sequencing was blood. The chain carries TRBV19 and TRBJ2-3; TRBD1 or TRBD2 may be the D gene (5 bases each). The clonotype originates from a man younger than 35 in good health. The chain's CDR3 is CASNRPGTTDTQYF. The CDR3 DNA reads as TGTGCCAGTAACCGGCCCGGGACCACAGATACGCAGTATTTT.